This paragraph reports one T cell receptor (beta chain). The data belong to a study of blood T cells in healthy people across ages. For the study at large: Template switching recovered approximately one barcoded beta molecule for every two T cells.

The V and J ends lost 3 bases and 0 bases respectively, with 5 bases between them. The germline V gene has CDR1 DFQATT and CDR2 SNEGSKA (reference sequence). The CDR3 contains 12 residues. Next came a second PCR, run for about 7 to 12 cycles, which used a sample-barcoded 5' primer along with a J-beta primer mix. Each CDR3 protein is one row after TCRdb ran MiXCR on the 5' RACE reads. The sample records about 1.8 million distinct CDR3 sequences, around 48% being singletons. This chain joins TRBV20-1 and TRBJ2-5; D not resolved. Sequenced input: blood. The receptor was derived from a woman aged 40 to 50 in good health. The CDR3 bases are TGCAGTGCTAGCCGAAACCAAGAGACCCAGTACTTC. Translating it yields CSASRNQETQYF.